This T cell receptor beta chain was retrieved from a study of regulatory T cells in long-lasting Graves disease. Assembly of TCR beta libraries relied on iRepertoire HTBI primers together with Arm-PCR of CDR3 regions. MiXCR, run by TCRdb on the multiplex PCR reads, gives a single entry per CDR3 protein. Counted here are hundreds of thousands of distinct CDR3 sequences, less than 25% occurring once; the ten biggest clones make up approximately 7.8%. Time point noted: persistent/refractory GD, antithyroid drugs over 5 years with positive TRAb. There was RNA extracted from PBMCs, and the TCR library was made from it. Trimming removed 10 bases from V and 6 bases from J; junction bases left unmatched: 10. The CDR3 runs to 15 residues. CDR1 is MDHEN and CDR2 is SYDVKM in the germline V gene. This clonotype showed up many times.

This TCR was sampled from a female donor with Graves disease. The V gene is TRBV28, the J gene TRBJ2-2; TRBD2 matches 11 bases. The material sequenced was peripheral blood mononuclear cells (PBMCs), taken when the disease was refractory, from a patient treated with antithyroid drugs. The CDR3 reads CATGGTSGSSGELFF. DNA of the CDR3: TGTGCCACCGGAGGGACTAGCGGTTCCTCCGGGGAGCTGTTTTTT.